The clone carrying this TCR beta chain came up a few times. Donors in Cohort 3 counted as recovered after two negative PCRs, clearance, or symptom resolution. The germline gives CDR1 SGDLS, CDR2 YYNGEE. V was shortened by 0 bases and J by 0 bases, with 10 bases between the two germline ends. The CDR3 length is 15 residues. This sample was taken from a study of blood T cell repertoires in COVID-19. About the study: Both acute and convalescent COVID-19 samples were obtained from the United States, Italy and Spain. PBMCs, B-cell-depleted T cells, or T cells were the source of the cDNA or gDNA that made up the material.

Produced via immunoSEQ multiplex PCR; TCRdb's table is partial and in-frame only. In the table there are a few hundred thousand clones, around 89% of which are singletons. The chain combines TRBV9 with TRBJ2-7, with a weak D call TRBD2 (6 bases). The specimen sequenced was PBMCs or T cells enriched from blood (not recorded which). The receptor was derived from a man aged 40-55 years who had recovered from COVID-19. CDR3 nucleotides: TGTGCCAGCAGCGTAGATGGCGGGGACTCCTACGAGCAGTACTTC. This encodes CASSVDGGDSYEQYF.